This T cell receptor (beta chain) was identified during a study of neoadjuvant anti-PD-1 for oral cavity cancer. Trimming took 1 base from V and 2 from J, leaving 9 bases between them. Germline lookup yields CDR1 SGHTS and CDR2 YDEGEE. The CDR3 runs 14 residues. Data came from immunoSEQ multiplex PCR; TCRdb stores just in-frame clones and leaves some out. The sample includes roughly 13,000 clones, 60% to 70% of them seen just once. The sequence was obtained from a person aged 40 to 85 with oral cavity squamous cell carcinoma. The rearrangement uses TRBV5-8 and TRBJ1-2, with D uncertain. The sequences come from PBMCs, collected before nivolumab (anti-PD-1) treatment. CDR3: CASSLRRGNYGYTF. In DNA form, the CDR3 reads TGTGCCAGCAGCTTGAGAAGAGGGAACTATGGCTACACCTTC.